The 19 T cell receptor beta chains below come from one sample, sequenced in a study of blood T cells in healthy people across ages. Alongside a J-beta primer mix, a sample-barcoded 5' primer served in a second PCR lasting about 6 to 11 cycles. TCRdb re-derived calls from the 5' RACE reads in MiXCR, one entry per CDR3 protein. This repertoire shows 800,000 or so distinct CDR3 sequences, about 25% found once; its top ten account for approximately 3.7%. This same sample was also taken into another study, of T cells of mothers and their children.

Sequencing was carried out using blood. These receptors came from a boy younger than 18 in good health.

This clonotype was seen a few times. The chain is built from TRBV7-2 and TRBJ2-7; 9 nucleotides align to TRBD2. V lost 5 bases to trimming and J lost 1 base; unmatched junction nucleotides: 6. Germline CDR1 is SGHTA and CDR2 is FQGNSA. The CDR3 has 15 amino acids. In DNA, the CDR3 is TGTGCCAGCAGCATAACTAGCGGGCCGTCCTACGAGCAGTACTTC. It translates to CASSITSGPSYEQYF.

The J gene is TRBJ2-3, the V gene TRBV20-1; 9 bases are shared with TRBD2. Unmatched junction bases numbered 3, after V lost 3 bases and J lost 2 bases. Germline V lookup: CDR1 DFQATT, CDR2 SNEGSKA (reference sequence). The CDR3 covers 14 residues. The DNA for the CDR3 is TGCAGTGCTAGCCCTAGCGGGGACACAGATACGCAGTATTTT. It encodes CSASPSGDTDTQYF.

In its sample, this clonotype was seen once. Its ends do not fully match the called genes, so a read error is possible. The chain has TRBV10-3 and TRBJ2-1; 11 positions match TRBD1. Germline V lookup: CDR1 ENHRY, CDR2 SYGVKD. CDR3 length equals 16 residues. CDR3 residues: CTISEPDRGPYNEQFF. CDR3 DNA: TGTACCATCAGTGAGCCGGACAGGGGGCCCTACAATGAGCAGTTCTTC.

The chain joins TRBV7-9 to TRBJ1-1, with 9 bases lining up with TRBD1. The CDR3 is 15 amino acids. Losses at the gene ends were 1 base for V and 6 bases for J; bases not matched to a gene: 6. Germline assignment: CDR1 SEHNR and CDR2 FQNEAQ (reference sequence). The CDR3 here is CASSLGDREAAEAFF. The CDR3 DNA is TGTGCCAGCAGCTTAGGGGACAGGGAAGCAGCTGAAGCTTTCTTT.

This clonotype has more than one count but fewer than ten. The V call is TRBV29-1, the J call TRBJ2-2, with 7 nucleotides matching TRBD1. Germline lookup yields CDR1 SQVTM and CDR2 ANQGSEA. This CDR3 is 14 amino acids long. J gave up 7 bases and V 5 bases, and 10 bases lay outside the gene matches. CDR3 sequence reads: CSVLSRGKGGELFF. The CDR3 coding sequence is TGCAGCGTTTTATCCAGGGGGAAGGGCGGGGAGCTGTTTTTT.

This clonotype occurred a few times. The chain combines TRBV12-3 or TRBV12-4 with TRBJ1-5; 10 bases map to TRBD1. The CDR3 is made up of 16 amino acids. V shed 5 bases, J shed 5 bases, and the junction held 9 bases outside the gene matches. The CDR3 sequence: CASSPWDRGVDQPQHF. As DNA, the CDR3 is TGTGCCAGCAGTCCCTGGGACAGGGGAGTTGATCAGCCCCAGCATTTT.

DNA for the CDR3: TGTGCCAGCGGTACCAGACTAGCGGGGGATCAGGAGACCCAGTACTTC. Its translation is CASGTRLAGDQETQYF. The chain is built from TRBV2 and TRBJ2-5; 12 bases align to TRBD2. Per germline, CDR1 SNHLY and CDR2 FYNNEI. CDR3 length: 16 residues. With V trimmed by 8 bases and J by 5 bases, 12 bases remained unmatched.

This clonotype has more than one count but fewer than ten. CDR3 DNA sequence: TGTGCCAGCAGCTCGAGACTAGCGGAGGACCAAGAGACCCAGTACTTC. It encodes CASSSRLAEDQETQYF. The chain combines TRBV7-9 with TRBJ2-5, with 9 nucleotides matching TRBD2. This CDR3 comprises 16 residues. The J segment lost 0 bases and the V segment lost 4 bases, leaving 6 bases of the junction unmatched. The germline V gene has CDR1 SEHNR and CDR2 FQNEAQ (reference sequence).

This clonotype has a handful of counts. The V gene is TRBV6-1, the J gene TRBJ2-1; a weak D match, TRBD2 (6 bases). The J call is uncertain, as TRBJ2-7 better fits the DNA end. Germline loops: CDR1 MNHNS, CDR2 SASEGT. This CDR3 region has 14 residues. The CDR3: CASRGRRDSYEQYF. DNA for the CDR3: TGTGCCAGCCGGGGGAGGAGGGATTCCTACGAGCAGTACTTC.

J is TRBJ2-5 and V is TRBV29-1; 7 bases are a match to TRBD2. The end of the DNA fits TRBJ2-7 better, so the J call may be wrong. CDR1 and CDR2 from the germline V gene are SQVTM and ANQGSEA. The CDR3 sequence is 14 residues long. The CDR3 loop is CSVPAGALSYEQYF. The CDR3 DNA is TGCAGCGTCCCCGCGGGAGCTCTTTCCTACGAGCAGTACTTC.

CDR3 nucleotide sequence: TGTGCCAGCAGTGAATCGGCCGGCTACTACGAGCAGTACTTC. This translates into CASSESAGYYEQYF. The chain carries TRBV25-1 and TRBJ2-7; D gene ambiguous. The V gene lost 1 base and the J gene lost 3 bases, with 10 bases spanning the gap. This CDR3 has 14 amino acids. From germline, CDR1 is MGHDK and CDR2 SYGVNS.

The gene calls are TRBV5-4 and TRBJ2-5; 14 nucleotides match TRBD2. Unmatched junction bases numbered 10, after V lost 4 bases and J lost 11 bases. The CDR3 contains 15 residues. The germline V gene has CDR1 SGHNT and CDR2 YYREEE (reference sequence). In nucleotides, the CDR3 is TGTGCCAGCAGCGGGCCCGGGACTAGCGGGAGTTATCAGTACTTC. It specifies CASSGPGTSGSYQYF.

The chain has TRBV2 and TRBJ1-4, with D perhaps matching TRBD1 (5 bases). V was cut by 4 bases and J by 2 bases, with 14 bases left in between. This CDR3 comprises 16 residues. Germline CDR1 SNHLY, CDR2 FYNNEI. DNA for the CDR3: TGTGCCAGCAGTGCCGGCAGGGTGCGGACTAATGAAAAACTGTTTTTT. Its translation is CASSAGRVRTNEKLFF.

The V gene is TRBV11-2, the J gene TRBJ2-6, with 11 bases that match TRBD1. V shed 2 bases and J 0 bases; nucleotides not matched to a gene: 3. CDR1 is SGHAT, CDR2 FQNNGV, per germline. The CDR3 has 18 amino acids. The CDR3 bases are TGTGCCAGCAGCTTACCCGGGACAGGGGGCTCTGGGGCCAACGTCCTGACTTTC. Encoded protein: CASSLPGTGGSGANVLTF.

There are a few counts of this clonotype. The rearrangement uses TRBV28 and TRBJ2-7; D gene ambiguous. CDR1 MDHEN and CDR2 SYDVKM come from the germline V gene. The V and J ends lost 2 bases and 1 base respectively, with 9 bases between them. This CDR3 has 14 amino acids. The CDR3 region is CASSLLRPSYEQYF. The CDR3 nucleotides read TGTGCCAGCAGTTTACTTCGTCCGTCCTACGAGCAGTACTTC.

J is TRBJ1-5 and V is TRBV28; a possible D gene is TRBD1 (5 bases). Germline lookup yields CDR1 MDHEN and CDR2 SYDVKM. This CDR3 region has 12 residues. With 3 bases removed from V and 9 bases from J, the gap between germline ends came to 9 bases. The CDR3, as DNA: TGTGCCAGCAGTTTCCAGGGACGGCCCCAGCATTTT. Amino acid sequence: CASSFQGRPQHF.

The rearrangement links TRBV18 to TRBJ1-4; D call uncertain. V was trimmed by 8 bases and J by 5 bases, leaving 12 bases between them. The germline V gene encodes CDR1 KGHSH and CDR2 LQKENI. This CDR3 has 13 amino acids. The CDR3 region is CASHATGNEKLFF. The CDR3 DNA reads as TGTGCCAGCCACGCCACTGGGAATGAAAAACTGTTTTTT.

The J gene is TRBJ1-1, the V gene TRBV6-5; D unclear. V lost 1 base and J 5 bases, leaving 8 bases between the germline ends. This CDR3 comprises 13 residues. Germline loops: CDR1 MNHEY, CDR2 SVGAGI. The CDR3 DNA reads TGTGCCAGCAGTTACTTCGGTTGGACTGAAGCTTTCTTT. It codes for CASSYFGWTEAFF.

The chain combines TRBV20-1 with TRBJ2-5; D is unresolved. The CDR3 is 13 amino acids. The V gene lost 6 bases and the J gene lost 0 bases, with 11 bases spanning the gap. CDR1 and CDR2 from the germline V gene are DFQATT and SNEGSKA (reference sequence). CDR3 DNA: TGCAGTGCCGTTAGACCGAACCAAGAGACCCAGTACTTC. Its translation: CSAVRPNQETQYF.